This T cell receptor (beta chain) was documented in a study of T cells after yellow fever vaccination. For the study at large: SMART-Seq v4 Ultra Low Input served to prepare low-cell-number fractions. Study-level points and caveats: Among primary-vaccination clones, most reappeared after the booster, at almost 98% for CD4 and 88% for CD8. A minor fraction of clonotypes spanned both CD4 and CD8 compartments.

This clonotype was found many times. The target antigen is unknown. TCR cDNA was made by 5'RACE template switching, adding a universal primer site and UMIs. Via MiXCR, TCRdb re-called the 5' RACE reads, giving one row per CDR3 protein. The sample lists over 130,000 distinct CDR3 sequences; roughly 8% were seen once. CDR1 and CDR2 (germline): DFQATT, SNEGSKA (reference sequence). This CDR3 comprises 13 residues. J was trimmed by 3 bases and V by 5 bases; bases with no gene match: 5. The V and J genes are TRBV20-1 and TRBJ2-5; 8 bases map to TRBD2. The clonotype was recovered from a man aged 30 to 39 who received the YFV17D yellow fever vaccine. Source: CD4+ T cells sorted from PBMCs, taken 5 days after the yellow fever booster vaccination. In DNA, the CDR3 is TGCAGTGCTCCCTCGGGAGGGAAAGAGACCCAGTACTTC. This sequence encodes CSAPSGGKETQYF.